This T cell receptor (beta chain) was sequenced for a study of T-cell memory formation after mild COVID-19. Study-level information: Largely donor-specific sequence clusters came from two donors.

Study conclusions and caveats: A second wave expanding day 15 to 37 was CD4+-biased; contracting clones were balanced.

This clonotype was counted only a few times. The antigen remains unidentified. 5'RACE with constant-segment primers built TCRalpha and TCRbeta cDNA libraries with UMIs. TCRdb itself ran the 5' RACE reads through MiXCR, one entry per CDR3 protein. The data contain 300,000 to 400,000 distinct CDR3 sequences, 13% to 15% of them singletons. CDR3 size: 14 residues. Trimming cost V 3 bases and J 5 bases, with 10 bases left between them. CDR1 is SNHLY and CDR2 is FYNNEI in the germline V gene. This receptor was taken from a man aged 18 to 29 who had mild COVID-19 (a few samples of this study predate the infection). Cell type and time point are not known. The chain couples TRBV2 to TRBJ2-2; D is uncertain. The material sequenced was PBMCs or a T cell subset sorted from them (not recorded which). CDR3: CASSEETSTGELFF. As DNA, the CDR3 is TGTGCCAGCAGTGAGGAGACATCGACCGGGGAGCTGTTTTTT.